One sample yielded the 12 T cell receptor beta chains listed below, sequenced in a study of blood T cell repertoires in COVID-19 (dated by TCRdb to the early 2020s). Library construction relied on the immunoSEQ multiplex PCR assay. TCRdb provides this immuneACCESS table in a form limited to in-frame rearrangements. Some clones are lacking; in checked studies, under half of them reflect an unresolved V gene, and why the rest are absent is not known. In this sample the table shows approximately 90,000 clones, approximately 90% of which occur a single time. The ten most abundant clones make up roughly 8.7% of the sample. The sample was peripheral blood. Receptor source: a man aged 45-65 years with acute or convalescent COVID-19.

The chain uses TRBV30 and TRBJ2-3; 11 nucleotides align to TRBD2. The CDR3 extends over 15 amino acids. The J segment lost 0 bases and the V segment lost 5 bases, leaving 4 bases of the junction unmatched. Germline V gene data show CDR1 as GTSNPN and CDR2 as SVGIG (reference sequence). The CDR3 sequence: CAWGLAGGSTDTQYF. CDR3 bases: TGTGCCTGGGGCCTAGCGGGGGGTAGCACAGATACGCAGTATTTT.

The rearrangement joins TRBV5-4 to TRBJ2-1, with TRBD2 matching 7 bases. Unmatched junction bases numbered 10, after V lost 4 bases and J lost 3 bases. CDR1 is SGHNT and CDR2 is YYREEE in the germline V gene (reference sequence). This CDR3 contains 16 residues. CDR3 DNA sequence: TGTGCCAGCAGCCCGAGGGGCGGGGGACGCTACAATGAGCAGTTCTTC. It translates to CASSPRGGGRYNEQFF. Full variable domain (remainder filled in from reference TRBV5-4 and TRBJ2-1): ETGVTQSPTHLIKTRGQQVTLRCSSQSGHNTVSWYQQALGQGPQFIFQYYREEENGRGNFPPRFSGLQFPNYSSELNVNALELDDSALYLCASSPRGGGRYNEQFFGPGTRLTVL.

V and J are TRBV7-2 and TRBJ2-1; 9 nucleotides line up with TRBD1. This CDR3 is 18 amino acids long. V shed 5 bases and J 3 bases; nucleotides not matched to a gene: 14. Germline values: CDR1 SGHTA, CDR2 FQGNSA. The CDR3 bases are TGTGCCAGCAGCAAAGCGGGACAGGGCCTCTTTAACTACAATGAGCAGTTCTTC. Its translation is CASSKAGQGLFNYNEQFF.

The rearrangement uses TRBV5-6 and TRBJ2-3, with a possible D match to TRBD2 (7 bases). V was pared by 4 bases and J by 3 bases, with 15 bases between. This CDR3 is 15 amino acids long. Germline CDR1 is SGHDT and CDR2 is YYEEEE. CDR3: CASSGGGDITDTQYF. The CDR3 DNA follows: TGTGCCAGCAGCGGGGGGGGCGATATTACAGATACGCAGTATTTT.

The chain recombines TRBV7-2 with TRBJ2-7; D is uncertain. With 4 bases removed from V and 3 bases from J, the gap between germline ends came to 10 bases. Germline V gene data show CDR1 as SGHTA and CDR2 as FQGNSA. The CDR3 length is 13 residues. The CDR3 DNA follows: TGTGCCAGCAGCTCCTCCCCCGGCTACGAGCAGTACTTC. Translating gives CASSSSPGYEQYF.

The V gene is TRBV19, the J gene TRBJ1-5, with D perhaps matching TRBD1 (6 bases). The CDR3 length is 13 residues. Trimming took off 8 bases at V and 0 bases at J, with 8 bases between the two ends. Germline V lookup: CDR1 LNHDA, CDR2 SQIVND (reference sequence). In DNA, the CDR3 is TGTGCCAGTGACAGGAATAGCAATCAGCCCCAGCATTTT. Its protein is CASDRNSNQPQHF.

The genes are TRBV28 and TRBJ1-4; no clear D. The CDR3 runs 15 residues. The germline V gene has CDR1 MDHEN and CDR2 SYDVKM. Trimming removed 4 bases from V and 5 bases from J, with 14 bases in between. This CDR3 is CASSSGALQNEKLFF. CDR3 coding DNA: TGTGCCAGCAGTTCGGGAGCCCTACAAAATGAAAAACTGTTTTTT.

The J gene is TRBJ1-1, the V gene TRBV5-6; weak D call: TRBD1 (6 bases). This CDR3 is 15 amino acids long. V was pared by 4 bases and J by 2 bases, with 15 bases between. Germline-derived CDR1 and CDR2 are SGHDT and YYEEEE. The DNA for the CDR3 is TGTGCCAGCAGCCATGGCGGGGGCGGAAACACTGAAGCTTTCTTT. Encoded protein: CASSHGGGGNTEAFF.

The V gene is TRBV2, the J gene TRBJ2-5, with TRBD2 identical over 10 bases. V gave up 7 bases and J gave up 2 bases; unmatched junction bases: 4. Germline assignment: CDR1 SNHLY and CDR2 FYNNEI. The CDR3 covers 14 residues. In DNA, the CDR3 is TGTGCCAGCACAGGACTAGCGGTACAAGAGACCCAGTACTTC. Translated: CASTGLAVQETQYF.

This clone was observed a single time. DNA of the CDR3: TGTGCCAGCAGCTCGGAAGTTAGACAGCGAACTTTTTATGGCTACACCTTC. Protein product: CASSSEVRQRTFYGYTF. The chain carries TRBV5-6 and TRBJ1-2; D is perhaps TRBD1 (5 bases). CDR1 is SGHDT and CDR2 is YYEEEE in the germline V gene. The CDR3 contains 17 residues. V gave up 3 bases and J gave up 5 bases, with 23 bases separating them.

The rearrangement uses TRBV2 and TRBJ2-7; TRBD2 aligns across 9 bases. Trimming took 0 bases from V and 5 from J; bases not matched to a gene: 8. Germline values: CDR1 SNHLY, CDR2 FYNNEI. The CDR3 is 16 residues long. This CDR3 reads CASSEALRGGRNEQYF. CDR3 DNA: TGTGCCAGCAGTGAAGCGTTGCGGGGGGGCCGGAACGAGCAGTACTTC. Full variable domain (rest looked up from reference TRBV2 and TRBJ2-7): EPEVTQTPSHQVTQMGQEVILRCVPISNHLYFYWYRQILGQKVEFLVSFYNNEISEKSEIFDDQFSVERPDGSNFTLKIRSTKLEDSAMYFCASSEALRGGRNEQYFGPGTRLTVT.

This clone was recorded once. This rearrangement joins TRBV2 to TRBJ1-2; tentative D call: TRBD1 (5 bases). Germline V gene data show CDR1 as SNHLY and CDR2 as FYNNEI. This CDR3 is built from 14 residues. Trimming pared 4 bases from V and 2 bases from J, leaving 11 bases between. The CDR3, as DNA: TGTGCCAGCAGTGTGAGCAGGGCCAACTATGGCTACACCTTC. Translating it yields CASSVSRANYGYTF. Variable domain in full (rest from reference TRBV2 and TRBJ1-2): EPEVTQTPSHQVTQMGQEVILRCVPISNHLYFYWYRQILGQKVEFLVSFYNNEISEKSEIFDDQFSVERPDGSNFTLKIRSTKLEDSAMYFCASSVSRANYGYTFGSGTRLTVV.